The 8 T cell receptor beta chains below all came from one sample that was sequenced in a study of OX40 agonist ivuxolimab in advanced cancers. The method was immunoSEQ multiplex PCR; TCRdb's version includes in-frame clones alone and lacks a portion of them. The table records approximately 70,000 clones, more than 75% of them present only once. Here the sequenced sample was CD4+ or CD8+ T cells sorted from blood, taken in a trial of the OX40 agonist ivuxolimab. The receptor set was obtained from an adult with an advanced solid tumor such as melanoma, head and neck, liver or kidney cancer.

This clone was observed a handful of times. This chain links TRBV7-9 with TRBJ1-4; D is ambiguous. Germline values: CDR1 SEHNR, CDR2 FQNEAQ (reference sequence). V gave up 2 bases and J gave up 8 bases, with 12 bases separating them. CDR3 length equals 14 residues. The CDR3 coding sequence is TGTGCCAGCAGCTTATCCGTTCAAGGGGAAAAACTGTTTTTT. This sequence encodes CASSLSVQGEKLFF.

The chain is built from TRBV7-9 and TRBJ1-3; no definite D call. The germline V and J ends were trimmed by 4 bases and 6 bases, with 7 bases remaining between them. There are 12 residues in the CDR3. Looked up from germline, CDR1 is SEHNR and CDR2 is FQNEAQ (reference sequence). The chain's CDR3 is CASSSTLNTIYF. The CDR3 nucleotides read TGTGCCAGCAGCTCCACGTTAAACACCATATATTTT.

The gene calls are TRBV6-4 and TRBJ1-6, with 7 bases that match TRBD1. Trimming removed 6 bases from V and 8 bases from J; junction bases left unmatched: 4. The CDR3 length is 13 residues. Germline V gene sequence: CDR1 MRHNA, CDR2 SNTAGT. The CDR3, as DNA: TGTGCCAGCAGCGACAGGGTAGATTCACCCCTCCACTTT. Encoded protein: CASSDRVDSPLHF.

CDR3 DNA: TGTGCCAGCAGTGAAGCGGCAGGGGCCGGTGGCTACACCTTC. It translates to CASSEAAGAGGYTF. The rearrangement joins TRBV6-1 to TRBJ1-2, with D perhaps matching TRBD1 (6 bases). Trimming stripped 0 bases from V and 7 bases from J, with 12 bases between. CDR3 size: 14 residues. Germline values: CDR1 MNHNS, CDR2 SASEGT.

The chain is built from TRBV4-3 and TRBJ1-4; D gene unclear. V gave up 0 bases and J gave up 8 bases, with 4 bases separating them. Germline CDR1 LGHNA, CDR2 YSLEER. This CDR3 contains 12 residues. The CDR3 DNA follows: TGCGCCAGCAGCCAAGAGGGGGAAAAACTGTTTTTT. This translates into CASSQEGEKLFF.

V usage is TRBV5-5 and J usage is TRBJ2-7; TRBD2 might be the D (6 bases). The V end was cut by 2 bases, the J end by 7 bases, with 16 bases between. Germline V gene sequence: CDR1 SGHKS, CDR2 YYEKEE (reference sequence). The CDR3 is 14 amino acids. The CDR3 sequence is CASSFLDGGIEQYF. CDR3 nucleotides: TGTGCCAGCAGCTTCTTAGACGGGGGTATAGAGCAGTACTTC. The full variable domain, completed using reference TRBV5-5 and TRBJ2-7, is DAGVTQSPTHLIKTRGQQVTLRCSPISGHKSVSWYQQVLGQGPQFIFQYYEKEERGRGNFPDRFSARQFPNYSSELNVNALLLGDSALYLCASSFLDGGIEQYFGPGTRLTVT.

The CDR3 spells CASSLTTDTQYF. In nucleotides, the CDR3 is TGCGCCAGCAGCTTAACTACAGATACGCAGTATTTT. This rearrangement joins TRBV5-1 to TRBJ2-3; D uncertain. Germline CDR1 SGHRS, CDR2 YFSETQ. This CDR3 has 12 amino acids. The V and J ends lost 2 bases and 3 bases respectively, with 4 bases between them.

J is TRBJ1-2 and V is TRBV15, with TRBD1 as a possible D gene (6 bases). Between the trimmed V and J ends, which lost 3 bases and 8 bases, there was a span of 16 bases. The CDR3 has 14 residues. Germline assignment: CDR1 LNHNV and CDR2 YYDKDF (reference sequence). The CDR3 bases are TGTGCCACCAGCAGTAGTACAAACAGGGACGGCTACACCTTC. This sequence encodes CATSSSTNRDGYTF.